These 24 T cell receptor beta chains were all obtained from the same sample, sequenced in a study of T cell clones after liver transplantation. The data were produced by immunoSEQ multiplex PCR, yet TCRdb's version contains in-frame clones alone and is incomplete. The sample consists of 20,000 to 30,000 clones, around two thirds of them appearing once. Source: CD4+ T cells from blood, taken before liver transplant. These receptors were obtained from a human donor who received a liver transplant.

The chain combines TRBV13 with TRBJ2-1; TRBD1 matches at 11 bases. The germline V gene encodes CDR1 PRHDT and CDR2 FYEKMQ (reference sequence). J gave up 8 bases and V 2 bases, and 2 bases lay outside the gene matches. This CDR3 comprises 14 residues. The CDR3 loop is CASSLRTGGDEQFF. The CDR3 DNA is TGTGCCAGCAGCTTACGGACAGGGGGCGATGAGCAGTTCTTC.

V usage is TRBV27 and J usage is TRBJ2-7; D possibly uses TRBD1 or TRBD2 (6 bases each). V lost 1 base to trimming and J lost 7 bases, with 17 bases between them. The germline V gene encodes CDR1 MNHEY and CDR2 SMNVEV (reference sequence). The CDR3 spans 15 residues. CDR3 nucleotides: TGTGCCAGCAGTTTATACGGGGGCGCCCCGGGGGAGCAGTACTTC. The encoded protein is CASSLYGGAPGEQYF.

This clone was seen more than once but under ten times. The chain links TRBV7-2 to TRBJ2-1; no clear D gene. Germline V gene lookup returns CDR1 SGHTA and CDR2 FQGNSA. Trimming took off 1 base at V and 4 bases at J, with 11 bases between the two ends. The CDR3 extends over 15 amino acids. In nucleotides, the CDR3 is TGTGCCAGCAGCTTAGGGGTGGGTCCATACAATGAGCAGTTCTTC. This gives the protein CASSLGVGPYNEQFF.

The genes are TRBV28 and TRBJ1-2; TRBD1 is a possible D gene (6 bases). The germline CDR1 and CDR2 sequences are MDHEN and SYDVKM. Trimming cost V 5 bases and J 1 base, with 14 bases left between them. There are 15 residues in the CDR3. CDR3 sequence reads: CASSTTGTNNYGYTF. In DNA, the CDR3 is TGTGCCAGCAGTACCACCGGGACAAATAACTATGGCTACACCTTC.

This chain joins TRBV16 and TRBJ2-1; D remains ambiguous. CDR1 KGHSY and CDR2 FQNENV come from the germline V gene. The V end lost 0 bases, the J end lost 6 bases, and 6 bases lay between the germline ends. CDR3 length equals 13 residues. CDR3 residues: CASSQSAVNEQFF. The CDR3 nucleotides are TGTGCCAGCAGCCAATCGGCAGTCAATGAGCAGTTCTTC.

The chain has TRBV7-8 and TRBJ2-1; 14 positions match TRBD2. The length of the CDR3 is 16 residues. Germline CDR1 is SGHVS and CDR2 is FQNEAQ. The J segment lost 9 bases and the V segment lost 1 base, leaving 5 bases of the junction unmatched. In nucleotides, the CDR3 is TGTGCCAGCAGCTTAGGGGGACTAGCGGGAGATCCTGAGCAGTTCTTC. The encoded protein is CASSLGGLAGDPEQFF.

This sequence joins TRBV6-1 and TRBJ2-2, with D unresolved. The CDR3 consists of 14 residues. V lost 9 bases to trimming and J lost 2 bases, with 13 bases between them. In germline, CDR1 is MNHNS, CDR2 SASEGT. The CDR3 DNA reads as TGTGCCAGTAGGATAGTGGTAAACACCGGGGAGCTGTTTTTT. This encodes CASRIVVNTGELFF.

The chain employs TRBV6-1 and TRBJ2-2; 11 bases line up with TRBD2. Per the germline V gene, CDR1 is MNHNS and CDR2 is SASEGT. The CDR3 is 15 amino acids. V shed 6 bases and J 5 bases; nucleotides not matched to a gene: 5. CDR3 nucleotide sequence: TGTGCCAGCAGGCCACTAGCGGGAGCTACCGGGGAGCTGTTTTTT. Translating gives CASRPLAGATGELFF.

This clone was observed a handful of times. V usage is TRBV15 and J usage is TRBJ1-4, with D unclear. Germline V gene data show CDR1 as LNHNV and CDR2 as YYDKDF (reference sequence). The CDR3 extends over 14 amino acids. Trimming shortened V by 1 base and J by 4 bases, and 7 bases separated the two germline ends. The CDR3 protein is CATSRGLDNEKLFF. CDR3 sequence (DNA): TGTGCCACCAGCAGAGGTCTAGATAATGAAAAACTGTTTTTT. Full variable domain (remainder filled in from reference TRBV15 and TRBJ1-4): DAMVIQNPRYQVTQFGKPVTLSCSQTLNHNVMYWYQQKSSQAPKLLFHYYDKDFNNEADTPDNFQSRRPNTSFCFLDIRSPGLGDTAMYLCATSRGLDNEKLFFGSGTQLSVL.

The chain couples TRBV6-5 to TRBJ2-4; 9 bases match TRBD1. V lost 6 bases to trimming and J lost 3 bases; unmatched junction nucleotides: 6. CDR3 length equals 15 residues. CDR1 MNHEY and CDR2 SVGAGI come from the germline V gene. CDR3 sequence: CASRRDRDHKNIQYF. CDR3 DNA sequence: TGTGCCAGCAGACGGGACAGGGACCACAAAAACATTCAGTACTTC.

This sequence joins TRBV27 and TRBJ2-1; D is unclear. Per germline, CDR1 MNHEY and CDR2 SMNVEV (reference sequence). Trimming took 3 bases from V and 4 from J, leaving 13 bases between them. The CDR3 extends over 15 amino acids. The CDR3 DNA is TGTGCCAGCAGTTTTCGACCTCTACTGTACAATGAGCAGTTCTTC. As protein: CASSFRPLLYNEQFF.

The chain has TRBV6-4 and TRBJ2-1, with TRBD2 matching 8 bases. Germline V CDR1 and CDR2: MRHNA, SNTAGT. This CDR3 contains 15 residues. With 0 bases clipped from V and 8 bases from J, the junction kept 6 bases outside the gene matches. CDR3 in amino acids: CASSDSAGAVDEQFF. In DNA, the CDR3 is TGTGCCAGCAGTGACTCAGCGGGGGCGGTCGATGAGCAGTTCTTC.

CDR3 coding DNA: TGTGCCAGCAGTTACCAAAGTAGCAATCAGCCCCAGCATTTT. Encoded protein: CASSYQSSNQPQHF. The chain has TRBV6-6 and TRBJ1-5; no clear D. Trimming pared 2 bases from V and 0 bases from J, leaving 5 bases between. The CDR3 is 14 amino acids. In germline, CDR1 is MNHNY, CDR2 SVGAGI (reference sequence).

This clone has just a few counts. This chain uses TRBV18 with TRBJ2-2, with 8 bases matching TRBD1. The J segment lost 4 bases and the V segment lost 4 bases, leaving 5 bases of the junction unmatched. This CDR3 is 15 amino acids long. Germline V gene lookup returns CDR1 KGHSH and CDR2 LQKENI. CDR3 sequence reads: CASSQARGRTGELFF. CDR3 coding DNA: TGTGCCAGCTCACAAGCCAGGGGGCGCACCGGGGAGCTGTTTTTT.

V and J are TRBV18 and TRBJ1-2; D not resolved. Germline V gene lookup returns CDR1 KGHSH and CDR2 LQKENI. CDR3 length: 13 amino acids. V gave up 3 bases and J gave up 6 bases, with 11 bases separating them. CDR3 in DNA: TGTGCCAGCTCACCGTCTCGGCGAGATGGCTACACCTTC. It specifies CASSPSRRDGYTF.

The V call is TRBV14, the J call TRBJ2-3, with D tentatively TRBD1 or TRBD2 (5 bases each). In germline, CDR1 is SGHDN, CDR2 FVKESK. The germline V and J ends were trimmed by 1 base and 3 bases, with 14 bases remaining between them. This CDR3 has 16 amino acids. The CDR3 protein is CASSQVEGKFTDTQYF. CDR3 DNA sequence: TGTGCCAGCAGCCAAGTTGAGGGGAAGTTTACAGATACGCAGTATTTT. Full variable domain (rest looked up from reference TRBV14 and TRBJ2-3): EAGVTQFPSHSVIEKGQTVTLRCDPISGHDNLYWYRRVMGKEIKFLLHFVKESKQDESGMPNNRFLAERTGGTYSTLKVQPAELEDSGVYFCASSQVEGKFTDTQYFGPGTRLTVL.

This clone was observed once. The chain recombines TRBV27 with TRBJ2-2, with 7 positions matching TRBD1. The CDR3 is 15 residues long. The ends lost 10 bases at V and 4 bases at J; junction bases unmatched: 12. Germline V gene lookup returns CDR1 MNHEY and CDR2 SMNVEV (reference sequence). CDR3 region: CAIGSGTVGTGELFF. The CDR3 DNA is TGTGCCATAGGCTCCGGGACAGTTGGCACCGGGGAGCTGTTTTTT.

The genes are TRBV6-6 and TRBJ2-7, with 10 bases matching TRBD2. The CDR3 contains 14 residues. Unmatched junction bases numbered 1, after V lost 2 bases and J lost 3 bases. Germline V gene lookup returns CDR1 MNHNY and CDR2 SVGAGI (reference sequence). Written as DNA, the CDR3 is TGTGCCAGCAGTTACGGGACTAGCGACTACGAGCAGTACGTC. Its protein product is CASSYGTSDYEQYV.

This chain uses TRBV7-2 with TRBJ2-5, with 7 bases identical to TRBD2. With 1 base clipped from V and 3 bases from J, the junction kept 8 bases outside the gene matches. The CDR3 runs to 16 residues. CDR1 and CDR2 (germline): SGHTA, FQGNSA. The CDR3 DNA reads as TGTGCCAGCAGCTTAGAGAGTAGCGGGCCCGAAGAGACCCAGTACTTC. It specifies CASSLESSGPEETQYF.

The table lists this clone with a count of one. This rearrangement joins TRBV28 to TRBJ1-2; no clear D gene. Trimming shortened V by 4 bases and J by 4 bases, and 13 bases separated the two germline ends. Germline CDR1 reads MDHEN; CDR2 reads SYDVKM. This CDR3 comprises 14 residues. CDR3 residues: CASSSPDDGYGYTF. For the CDR3, the DNA is TGTGCCAGCAGTTCCCCGGACGACGGCTATGGCTACACCTTC.

This chain joins TRBV5-1 and TRBJ2-3; 7 nucleotides line up with TRBD1. The CDR3 loop spans 16 amino acids. The germline gives CDR1 SGHRS, CDR2 YFSETQ. V shed 5 bases, J shed 2 bases, and the junction held 11 bases outside the gene matches. The CDR3 reads CASRISPGQFTDTQYF. In nucleotides, the CDR3 is TGCGCCAGCAGGATAAGTCCGGGACAGTTCACAGATACGCAGTATTTT. The full variable domain, with the rest looked up from reference TRBV5-1 and TRBJ2-3, is KAGVTQTPRYLIKTRGQQVTLSCSPISGHRSVSWYQQTPGQGLQFLFEYFSETQRNKGNFPGRFSGRQFSNSRSEMNVSTLELGDSALYLCASRISPGQFTDTQYFGPGTRLTVL.

The V and J genes are TRBV19 and TRBJ2-7; a possible D gene is TRBD1 (6 bases). Germline V gene lookup returns CDR1 LNHDA and CDR2 SQIVND (reference sequence). There are 14 residues in the CDR3. V lost 6 bases to trimming and J lost 0 bases, with 12 bases between them. CDR3 DNA: TGTGCCAGTAGCCTAGGACAGTTCTCCTACGAGCAGTACTTC. Protein product: CASSLGQFSYEQYF.

In its sample, this clone was seen a few times. This chain links TRBV9 with TRBJ2-5; D might be TRBD2 (6 bases). V was pared by 2 bases and J by 4 bases, with 12 bases between. Per the germline V gene, CDR1 is SGDLS and CDR2 is YYNGEE. This CDR3 has 14 amino acids. Here the CDR3 reads CASSVKPGAETQYF. The CDR3 DNA reads TGTGCCAGCAGCGTTAAACCGGGAGCAGAGACCCAGTACTTC.

This chain links TRBV7-2 with TRBJ2-4; TRBD1 matches at 8 bases. The CDR3 loop spans 13 amino acids. The germline CDR1 and CDR2 sequences are SGHTA and FQGNSA. Trimming took 5 bases from V and 9 from J; bases not matched to a gene: 6. CDR3 amino acids: CASSPQGGSIQYF. The CDR3 bases are TGTGCCAGCAGCCCACAGGGGGGTAGCATTCAGTACTTC.